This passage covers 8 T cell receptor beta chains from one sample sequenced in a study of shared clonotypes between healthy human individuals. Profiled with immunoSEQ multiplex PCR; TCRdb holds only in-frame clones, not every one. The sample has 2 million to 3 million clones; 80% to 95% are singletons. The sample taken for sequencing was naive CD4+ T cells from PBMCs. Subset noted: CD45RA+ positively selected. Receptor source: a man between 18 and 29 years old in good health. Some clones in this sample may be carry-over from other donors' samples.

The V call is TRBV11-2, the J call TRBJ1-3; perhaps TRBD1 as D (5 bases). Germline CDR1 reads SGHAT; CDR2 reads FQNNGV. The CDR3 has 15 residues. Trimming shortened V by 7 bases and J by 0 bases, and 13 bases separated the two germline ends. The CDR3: CASTDTSNSGNTIYF. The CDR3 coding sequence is TGTGCCAGCACGGACACTTCCAACTCTGGAAACACCATATATTTT.

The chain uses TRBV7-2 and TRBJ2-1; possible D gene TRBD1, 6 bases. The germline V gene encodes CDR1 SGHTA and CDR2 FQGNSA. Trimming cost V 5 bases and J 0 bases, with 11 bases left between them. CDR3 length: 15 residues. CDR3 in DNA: TGTGCCAGCAGCCAACAGGGATTCTCCTACAATGAGCAGTTCTTC. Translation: CASSQQGFSYNEQFF. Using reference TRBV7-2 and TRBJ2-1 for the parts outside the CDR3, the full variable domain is GAGVSQSPSNKVTEKGKDVELRCDPISGHTALYWYRQSLGQGLEFLIYFQGNSAPDKSGLPSDRFSAERTGGSVSTLTIQRTQQEDSAVYLCASSQQGFSYNEQFFGPGTRLTVL.

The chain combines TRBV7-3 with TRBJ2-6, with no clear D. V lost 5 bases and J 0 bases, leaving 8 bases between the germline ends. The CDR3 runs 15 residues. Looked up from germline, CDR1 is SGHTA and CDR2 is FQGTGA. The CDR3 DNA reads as TGTGCCAGCAGCCAACAGCACTCTGGGGCCAACGTCCTGACTTTC. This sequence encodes CASSQQHSGANVLTF. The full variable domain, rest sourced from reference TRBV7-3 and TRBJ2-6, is GAGVSQTPSNKVTEKGKYVELRCDPISGHTALYWYRQSLGQGPEFLIYFQGTGAADDSGLPNDRFFAVRPEGSVSTLKIQRTERGDSAVYLCASSQQHSGANVLTFGAGSRLTVL.

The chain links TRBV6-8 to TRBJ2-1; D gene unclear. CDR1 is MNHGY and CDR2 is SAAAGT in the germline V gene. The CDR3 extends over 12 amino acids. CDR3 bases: TGTTATATTTTGGGCTGGCAATTGGAGCAGTTCTTC. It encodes CYILGWQLEQFF.

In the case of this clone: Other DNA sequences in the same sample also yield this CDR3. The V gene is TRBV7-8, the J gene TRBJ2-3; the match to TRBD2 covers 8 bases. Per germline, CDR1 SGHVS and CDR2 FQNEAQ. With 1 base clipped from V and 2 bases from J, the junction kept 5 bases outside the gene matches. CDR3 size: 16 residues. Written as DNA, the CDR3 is TGTGCCAGCAGCTTAGGGCTAGCGGGTAACACAGATACGCAGTATTTT. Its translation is CASSLGLAGNTDTQYF.

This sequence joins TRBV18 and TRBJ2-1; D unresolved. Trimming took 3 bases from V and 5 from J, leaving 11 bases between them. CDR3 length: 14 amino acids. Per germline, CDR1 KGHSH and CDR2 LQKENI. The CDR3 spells CASSPRDVNNEQFF. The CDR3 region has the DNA TGTGCCAGCTCACCCAGAGACGTTAACAATGAGCAGTTCTTC.

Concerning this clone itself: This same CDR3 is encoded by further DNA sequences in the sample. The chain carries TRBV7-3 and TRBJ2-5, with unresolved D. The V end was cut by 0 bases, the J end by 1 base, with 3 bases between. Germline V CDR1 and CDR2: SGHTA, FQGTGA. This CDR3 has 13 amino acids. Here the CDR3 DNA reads TGTGCCAGCAGCTTAACGCCCCAAGAGACCCAGTACTTC. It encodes CASSLTPQETQYF.

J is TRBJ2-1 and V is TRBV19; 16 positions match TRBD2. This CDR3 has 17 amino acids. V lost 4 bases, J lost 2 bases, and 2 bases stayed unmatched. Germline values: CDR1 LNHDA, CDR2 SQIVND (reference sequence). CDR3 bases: TGTGCCAGTAGTAAGGGACTAGCGGGAGGGCCCTACAATGAGCAGTTCTTC. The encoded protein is CASSKGLAGGPYNEQFF.